These T cell receptor beta chains were read from a single sample in a study of vaccination effects on CD4 cells after COVID-19. Libraries were prepared by immunoSEQ multiplex PCR; TCRdb keeps only in-frame clonotypes and omits some of them. The sample holds some 41,000 clones, about 66% seen once. Antigens for these TCRs are unknown. The sequenced sample was CD4+ T cells from PBMCs cultured with HCoV-OC43 spike peptides, obtained before COVID-19 vaccination. These receptors were collected from a human donor who received a COVID-19 vaccine. Both conserved end residues are part of each CDR3. A D gene is named only where the DNA matches it firmly. Clone size, where shown, is once, few, many, or a class for clones that have expanded.

J,V,size,D,DNA,CDR3
TRBJ1-2,TRBV19,NA,NA,TGTGCCAGTAGTGAACCGGGGGGGGTTAACTATGGCTACACCTTC,CASSEPGGVNYGYTF
TRBJ2-7,TRBV7-9,NA,NA,TGTGCCAGCAGCTTAGGAGGTCGAGGGGAGTACTTC,CASSLGGRGEYF
TRBJ2-7,TRBV5-1,NA,TRBD2,TGCGCCAGCAGCTTGTACGCGGGGGAAACCTACGAGCAGTACTTC,CASSLYAGETYEQYF
TRBJ2-7,TRBV5-4,few,TRBD2,TGTGCCAGCAGCCAGACTAGCGAGCACTACGAGCAGTACTTC,CASSQTSEHYEQYF
TRBJ1-2,TRBV3-1/TRBV3-2,few,NA,TGTGCCAGCAGCCCTTGGATAGGAGACTATGGCTACACCTTC,CASSPWIGDYGYTF
TRBJ2-3,TRBV12-3/TRBV12-4,NA,TRBD1,TGTGCCAGCAGTTTTGAACAGGGGGCGACGTATTTT,CASSFEQGATYF
TRBJ2-3,TRBV4-1,NA,NA,TGCGCCAGCAGCCAAGACTGGGAGAATACGCAGTATTTT,CASSQDWENTQYF
TRBJ2-5,TRBV11-3,NA,TRBD1,TGTGCCAGCAGCTTAGGACAGGGGGCCCAGGAGACCCAGTACTTC,CASSLGQGAQETQYF
TRBJ1-1,TRBV3-1/TRBV3-2,once,NA,TGTGCCAGCAGCCAAACCTGGGACACTGAAGCTTTCTTT,CASSQTWDTEAFF
TRBJ2-1,TRBV6-2/TRBV6-3,NA,NA,TGTGCCAGCAGTTACTCGGTTAGGGATGATGAGCAGTTCTTC,CASSYSVRDDEQFF
TRBJ2-7,TRBV11-3,NA,NA,TGTGCCAGCAGCGAGGCTGGGGGGCTCGAGCAGTACTTC,CASSEAGGLEQYF
TRBJ1-1,TRBV12-3/TRBV12-4,few,NA,TGTGCCAGCAGACTGACAGGGAACACTGAAGCTTTCTTT,CASRLTGNTEAFF
TRBJ2-1,TRBV11-2,NA,TRBD2,TGTGCCAGCAGCTTAAGGACTAGCGGGAGGTCCTACAATGAGCAGTTCTTC,CASSLRTSGRSYNEQFF
TRBJ1-2,TRBV9,NA,NA,TGTGCCAGCAGCGTAGGGGTCGGGGGTAGTGGCTACACCTTC,CASSVGVGGSGYTF
TRBJ1-5,TRBV10-3,NA,TRBD1,TGTGCCAGCAAAGTTGGGACAGGGGATAATCAGCCCCAGCATTTT,CASKVGTGDNQPQHF
TRBJ2-7,TRBV6-2/TRBV6-3,NA,TRBD2,TGTGCCAGCAGTTACCGTCCTGGCGGGGGGGCCTACGAGCAGTACTTC,CASSYRPGGGAYEQYF
TRBJ2-7,TRBV10-1,NA,TRBD1,TGCGCCAGCAGCAGAGGACAGGGGCCCTCCTACGAGCAGTACTTC,CASSRGQGPSYEQYF
TRBJ2-3,TRBV2,NA,TRBD2,TGTGCCAGCGCTTTACGGGGGGGCACAGATACGCAGTATTTT,CASALRGGTDTQYF
TRBJ2-4,TRBV6-5,NA,TRBD1,TGTGCCAGCAGTTACTCATCCGGGACAGGGCGAAACATTCAGTACTTC,CASSYSSGTGRNIQYF
TRBJ1-1,TRBV10-1,NA,NA,TGCGCCAGCAGTGATCGGCTGAACACTGAAGCTTTCTTT,CASSDRLNTEAFF
TRBJ2-1,TRBV19,NA,TRBD2,TGTGCCAGTAGTATCGGGAGGGGACTACCGTTCAATGAGCAGTTCTTC,CASSIGRGLPFNEQFF
TRBJ2-1,TRBV2,NA,TRBD2,TGTGCCAGCACCCCGGGGGGGGGTAATGAGCAGTTCTTC,CASTPGGGNEQFF
TRBJ2-7,TRBV6-6,NA,TRBD1,TGTGCCAGCAGACAAGGGACAGGGAGCTCCTACGAGCAGTACTTC,CASRQGTGSSYEQYF
TRBJ2-1,TRBV25-1,NA,NA,TGTGCCAGCACTTATAACAATGAGCAGTTCTTC,CASTYNNEQFF
TRBJ1-1,TRBV30,NA,NA,TGTGCCTGGAGTGTAACGGGAGGTACTGAAGCTTTCTTT,CAWSVTGGTEAFF
TRBJ2-7,TRBV11-2,few,TRBD2,TGTGCCAGCAGCTTGAGCGGGGACTACGAGCAGTACTTC,CASSLSGDYEQYF
TRBJ1-3,TRBV7-9,few,NA,TGTGCCAGCAGCTTAGCTACGACCTTCTCTGGAAACACCATATATTTT,CASSLATTFSGNTIYF
TRBJ2-7,TRBV6-5,NA,NA,TGTGCCAGCAGTTACTCGTCCAGCTCCTACGAGCAGTACTTC,CASSYSSSSYEQYF
TRBJ2-5,TRBV5-5,NA,NA,TGTGCCAGCAGCTTGCCAGGCCAAGAGACCCAGTACTTC,CASSLPGQETQYF
TRBJ2-7,TRBV19,NA,TRBD1,TGTGCCAGTAGCACCCTTGGGACAGGGAACTCCTACGAGCAGTACTTC,CASSTLGTGNSYEQYF
TRBJ1-1,TRBV5-4,once,TRBD1,TGTGCCAGCAGCCTGGGTGTACGGACAGGGGACGAGGCTTTCTTT,CASSLGVRTGDEAFF